A selection of T cell receptor beta chains follows, all from one sample in a study of human T cells and chemical hapten exposure. TCRdb ran MiXCR on the RACE reads and lists one entry per CDR3 protein. The top ten hold 2% to 2.5% of the sample, which has more than 75,000 distinct CDR3 sequences, roughly 10% seen once. Material: whole blood, obtained in connection with sensitization to the hapten diphenylcyclopropenone (DPC). These receptors all come from a woman in her thirties with alopecia areata. Some clones in this sample may be carry-over from other donors' samples. Each CDR3 is given with its conserved first and last residue.

V gene,CDR3 protein
TRBV7-8,CASSILRANNEQFF
TRBV29-1,CSVAGQDSTEAFF
TRBV4-3,CASSQRQGTDTQYF
TRBV4-3,CASSQDRDTQYF
TRBV29-1,CSVARLAGDTGELFF
TRBV9,CASSVSLAGDEQFF
TRBV20-1,CSARDSGLEATQYF
TRBV25-1,CASLATGAYNEQFF
TRBV28,CASGGQGNSPLHF
TRBV20-1,CSARDQTRASNSPLHF
TRBV4-3,CASSQGASTMAQYF
TRBV6-1,CASIGQGARLLYGYTF
TRBV7-2,CASSLYIQETQYF
TRBV28,CASSSGSSGTGELFF
TRBV5-1,CASSPGRTGVNTEAFF
TRBV10-3,CAISVGGLGTSGNNEQFF
TRBV6-5,CASSYWDGASDEQFF
TRBV19,CASSIPGQPLNQPQHF
TRBV3-1,CASSQRFGVNAYNEQFF
TRBV11-3,CASSLGGGAEETQYF
TRBV12-3/TRBV12-4,CASSARQDNEQFF
TRBV18,CASSFRTANTGELFF
TRBV6-2/TRBV6-3,CASIPLGRAPNEQYF